This is a list of T cell receptor beta chains from one sample in a study of T and B cells in COVID-19 patients. MiXCR, applied by TCRdb to the multiplex PCR reads, yields one record per CDR3 protein. Among some 5,300 distinct CDR3 sequences listed, 25% to 30% were seen once. Sequencing was carried out using blood. These receptors all stem from a human donor with active COVID-19. CDR3s include the opening cysteine and the closing phenylalanine or tryptophan. A D gene is named only where the DNA matches it firmly. Only some rows state a clone size, as once, few, many or a class for expanded clones.

J,D,V,size,CDR3,DNA
TRBJ2-3,TRBD2,TRBV30,medium-sized,CAWGRGGETDTQYF,TGTGCCTGGGGCCGGGGAGGGGAAACAGATACGCAGTATTTT
TRBJ1-1,.,TRBV29-1,medium-sized,CSVFMGGRRTEAFF,TGCAGCGTCTTTATGGGGGGCCGGAGGACTGAAGCTTTCTTT
TRBJ2-2,.,TRBV9,.,CASGRQLGDTGELFF,TGTGCCAGCGGTCGACAGCTAGGGGACACCGGGGAGCTGTTTTTT
TRBJ2-5,.,TRBV12-3/TRBV12-4,.,CASTGPQGGETQYF,TGTGCCAGCACCGGCCCCCAAGGGGGAGAGACCCAGTACTTC
TRBJ2-5,TRBD2,TRBV6-6,.,CASSYDGREKETQYF,TGTGCCAGCAGTTACGACGGGCGGGAGAAAGAGACCCAGTACTTC
TRBJ1-5,.,TRBV18,.,CASSFLQVMDSNQPQHF,TGTGCCAGCTCATTCCTTCAGGTAATGGATAGCAATCAGCCCCAGCATTTT
TRBJ2-3,TRBD2,TRBV6-6,.,CASSYLPTSGTDTQYF,TGTGCCAGCAGTTACCTACCGACTAGCGGCACAGATACGCAGTATTTT
TRBJ2-1,.,TRBV29-1,large,CSAPRKGLYNEQFF,TGCAGCGCCCCGCGGAAGGGGCTTTACAATGAGCAGTTCTTC
TRBJ2-1,.,TRBV20-1,few,CSARPSFGEQFF,TGCAGTGCTAGACCGTCTTTTGGTGAGCAGTTCTTC
TRBJ2-2,.,TRBV5-1,few,CASSPEGVTGELFF,TGCGCCAGCAGCCCCGAGGGGGTGACCGGGGAGCTGTTTTTT
TRBJ1-2,.,TRBV5-6,few,CASSLRGAARGGYTF,TGTGCCAGCAGCTTGAGGGGGGCGGCAAGAGGTGGCTACACCTTC
TRBJ1-4,.,TRBV30,.,CAWSFTPGSGLLFF,TGTGCCTGGAGCTTTACCCCCGGGTCCGGGCTACTGTTTTTT
TRBJ2-2,.,TRBV6-6,medium-sized,CASSSYTGELFF,TGTGCCAGCAGTTCATACACCGGGGAGCTGTTTTTT
TRBJ2-7,.,TRBV27,once,CATSDRATGEQYF,TGTGCCACCAGTGATCGGGCCACGGGGGAGCAGTACTTC
TRBJ2-1,TRBD1,TRBV7-2,few,CASSFSPGTGSFEQFF,TGTGCCAGCAGCTTTAGTCCCGGGACAGGGTCGTTTGAGCAGTTCTTC
TRBJ1-4,TRBD1,TRBV5-5,medium-sized,CASSLGPGGTNEKLFF,TGTGCCAGCAGCTTGGGACCAGGGGGAACTAATGAAAAACTGTTTTTT
TRBJ2-5,.,TRBV5-6,few,CASSSDWKQETQYF,TGTGCCAGCAGCTCTGACTGGAAACAAGAGACCCAGTACTTC
TRBJ2-5,.,TRBV27,medium-sized,CASSPEGHETQYF,TGTGCCAGCAGTCCCGAGGGGCACGAGACCCAGTACTTC
TRBJ2-1,TRBD2,TRBV24-1,.,CATSAPGLAGVSSYNEQFF,TGTGCCACCAGTGCCCCGGGACTAGCGGGAGTTAGCTCCTACAATGAGCAGTTCTTC
TRBJ2-5,.,TRBV5-4,.,CASSFGWGETQYF,TGTGCCAGCAGCTTCGGTTGGGGAGAGACCCAGTACTTC
TRBJ2-3,.,TRBV7-2,few,CASSLAAVSTDTQYF,TGTGCCAGCAGCTTAGCAGCTGTGAGCACAGATACGCAGTATTTT
TRBJ2-1,.,TRBV19,.,CASEGGPYNEQFF,TGTGCCTCTGAAGGAGGGCCTTACAATGAGCAGTTCTTC
TRBJ2-7,TRBD1,TRBV19,medium-sized,CASSDPGQGYEQYF,TGTGCCAGTAGTGATCCGGGACAGGGCTACGAGCAGTACTTC
TRBJ2-1,.,TRBV6-5,.,CASQDPAYEQFF,TGTGCCAGCCAGGACCCCGCCTACGAGCAGTTCTTC
TRBJ2-5,TRBD1,TRBV27,medium-sized,CASSLPPGQLQETQYF,TGTGCCAGCAGTTTACCCCCGGGACAGCTCCAAGAGACCCAGTACTTC
TRBJ1-5,TRBD1,TRBV19,.,CASSNWGQGASNQPQHF,TGTGCCAGTAGTAATTGGGGACAGGGGGCCAGCAATCAGCCCCAGCATTTT
TRBJ2-2,.,TRBV5-1,.,CASSTEGGTGELFF,TGCGCCAGCAGCACCGAGGGGGGAACCGGGGAGCTGTTTTTT
TRBJ2-2,TRBD1,TRBV7-3,.,CASSLTGVNTGELFF,TGTGCCAGCAGCCTAACAGGGGTGAACACCGGGGAGCTGTTTTTT
TRBJ2-5,TRBD2,TRBV19,.,CASSIRGGSGAQETQYF,TGTGCCAGTAGTATTCGGGGGGGAAGCGGGGCACAAGAGACCCAGTACTTC
TRBJ2-5,TRBD1,TRBV27,medium-sized,CASSSPHRGQGRETQYF,TGTGCCAGCAGTAGCCCCCATCGAGGACAGGGAAGAGAGACCCAGTACTTC
TRBJ1-5,.,TRBV29-1,medium-sized,CSVAAGVNQPQHF,TGCAGCGTTGCAGCAGGGGTCAATCAGCCCCAGCATTTT
TRBJ2-7,.,TRBV18,medium-sized,CASSPAGTYEQYF,TGTGCCAGCTCACCAGCAGGGACCTACGAGCAGTACTTC
TRBJ1-5,TRBD1,TRBV30,medium-sized,CAWSTPGQGNQPQHF,TGTGCCTGGAGTACCCCGGGACAGGGTAATCAGCCCCAGCATTTT
TRBJ1-2,.,TRBV6-5,few,CASSEAAGGLFYGYTF,TGTGCCAGCAGTGAAGCAGCGGGGGGCCTCTTTTATGGCTACACCTTC
TRBJ2-7,.,TRBV27,medium-sized,CASSPRPGPPYEQYF,TGTGCCAGCAGTCCCCGGCCGGGGCCGCCCTACGAGCAGTACTTC
TRBJ2-1,.,TRBV24-1,.,CATSDSNGRNEQFF,TGTGCCACCAGTGATAGTAACGGTAGGAATGAGCAGTTCTTC
TRBJ1-5,TRBD1,TRBV12-3/TRBV12-4,few,CASSLDRGGRNQPQHF,TGTGCCAGCAGCCTCGACAGGGGAGGACGCAATCAGCCCCAGCATTTT
TRBJ1-4,.,TRBV19,medium-sized,CASSPDRPRGEKLFF,TGTGCCAGTAGTCCTGACAGGCCGAGGGGTGAAAAACTGTTTTTT